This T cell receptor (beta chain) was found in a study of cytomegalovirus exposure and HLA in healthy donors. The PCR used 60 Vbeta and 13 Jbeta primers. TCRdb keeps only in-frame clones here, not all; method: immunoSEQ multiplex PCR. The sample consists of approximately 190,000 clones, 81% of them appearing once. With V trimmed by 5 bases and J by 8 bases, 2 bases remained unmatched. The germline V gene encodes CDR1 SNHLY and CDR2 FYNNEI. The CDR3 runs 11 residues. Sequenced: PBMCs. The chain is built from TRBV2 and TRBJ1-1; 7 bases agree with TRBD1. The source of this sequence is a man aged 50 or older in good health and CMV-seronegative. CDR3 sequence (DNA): TGTGCCAGCAGTCGAGGGGGCGAAGCTTTCTTT. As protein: CASSRGGEAFF.